This T cell receptor (beta chain) was found in a study of post-analysis software for immune sequencing data. Overall study: Relapsing-remitting, secondary progressive and progressive-relapsing multiple sclerosis were all included among the disease courses.

With regard to this clonotype: Its target is not known.

Included in the TCR beta cDNA libraries were unique molecular identifiers. TCRdb reprocessed the PCR reads via MiXCR and lists one record per CDR3 protein. The data contain 740,000 or so distinct CDR3 sequences, around 50% of them seen just once; the ten biggest clones take up 4% to 5.5%. This CDR3 is built from 12 residues. With 7 bases removed from V and 3 bases from J, the gap between germline ends came to 10 bases. Germline lookup yields CDR1 SNHLY and CDR2 FYNNEI. General observations from the study: Compared with controls, patients showed significantly lower normalized Chao1 diversity. Samples prepared in the same batch strongly co-clustered by F measure. Patients carried 4 or 5 TRBV segments more frequently than controls did, and TRBV5-6, TRBV5-1 and TRBV20-1 were among them.

The chain carries TRBV2 and TRBJ2-7; D perhaps matches TRBD1 (6 bases). Material: blood. This TCR was sampled from a girl aged 5-17 years with multiple sclerosis. The chain's CDR3 is CASIRGHYEQYF. The CDR3 nucleotides are TGTGCCAGCATCCGGGGACACTACGAGCAGTACTTC.